Shown below are 4 T cell receptor beta chains from a single sample sequenced in a study of OX40 agonist ivuxolimab in advanced cancers. TCRdb's copy holds only in-frame clones and misses some; the assay was immunoSEQ multiplex PCR. There are about 96,000 clones in the sample; about four fifths occur only once, and under 6.5% lies in the top ten. The sequenced sample was CD4+ or CD8+ T cells sorted from blood, obtained in a trial of the OX40 agonist ivuxolimab. These receptors were taken from an adult with an advanced solid tumor such as melanoma, head and neck, liver or kidney cancer.

CDR3 sequence: CASSDVQGTYDNQPQHF. The CDR3 DNA reads as TGCGCCAGCAGTGACGTACAGGGCACGTACGACAATCAGCCCCAGCATTTT. The rearrangement joins TRBV10-2 to TRBJ1-5; D is perhaps TRBD1 (6 bases). CDR3 length equals 17 residues. The germline V and J ends were trimmed by 3 bases and 3 bases, with 18 bases remaining between them. Germline loops: CDR1 WSHSY, CDR2 SAAADI.

The CDR3 sequence is CASSFDSSYEQYF. The CDR3 DNA reads TGTGCCAGCAGTTTTGACTCCTCCTACGAGCAGTACTTC. The chain links TRBV5-4 to TRBJ2-7; no clear D. Trimming took off 5 bases at V and 0 bases at J, with 9 bases between the two ends. The CDR3 consists of 13 residues. Germline loops: CDR1 SGHNT, CDR2 YYREEE (reference sequence).

This chain uses TRBV5-1 with TRBJ2-7, with a possible D match to TRBD2 (5 bases). CDR1 and CDR2 from the germline V gene are SGHRS and YFSETQ. CDR3 length equals 14 residues. Trimming shortened V by 4 bases and J by 2 bases, and 13 bases separated the two germline ends. CDR3 sequence: CASSVQSGTYEQYF. As DNA, the CDR3 is TGCGCCAGCAGCGTACAATCCGGGACCTACGAGCAGTACTTC.

This rearrangement joins TRBV5-1 to TRBJ1-4, with a weak D call TRBD1 (5 bases). Germline loops: CDR1 SGHRS, CDR2 YFSETQ. V shed 5 bases and J shed 2 bases, with 16 bases lying between them. This CDR3 is built from 16 residues. As DNA, the CDR3 is TGCGCCAGCAGGCCCGGGGTAGGGGACACTAATGAAAAACTGTTTTTT. Protein: CASRPGVGDTNEKLFF.